A selection of T cell receptor beta chains follows, all from one sample in a study of identical twins. TCRdb analysed the 5' RACE reads with MiXCR anew, one entry per CDR3 protein. The sample lists a few hundred thousand distinct CDR3 sequences, approximately 9.1% occurring once. Specimen: naive T cells sorted from blood. These receptors were collected from a woman aged 45-60 years in good health. The CDR3 runs from the conserved cysteine through the conserved F or W. Fields, in order: clone size, J gene, V gene, D gene, CDR3 DNA, CDR3 protein. The D gene is left open where the match is weak. Only part of the rows carry a size: once, few, many, or a class if the clone is expanded.

clone size: many; J gene: TRBJ2-3; V gene: TRBV20-1; D gene: -; CDR3 DNA: TGCAGTGCAAGGAGGGCCGCGGGGTCAGATACGCAGTATTTT; CDR3 protein: CSARRAAGSDTQYF
clone size: -; J gene: TRBJ2-1; V gene: TRBV7-3; D gene: -; CDR3 DNA: TGTGCCAGCAGCCTTCGAAAAACACCCTACAATGAGCAGTTCTTC; CDR3 protein: CASSLRKTPYNEQFF
clone size: -; J gene: TRBJ2-1; V gene: TRBV29-1; D gene: -; CDR3 DNA: TGCAGCGTTGAGGCGGTCACAAACAATGAGCAGTTCTTC; CDR3 protein: CSVEAVTNNEQFF
clone size: -; J gene: TRBJ2-2; V gene: TRBV11-2; D gene: TRBD2; CDR3 DNA: TGTGCCAGCACGCGTCGAGGACTAGCGGCGAACACCGGGGAGCTGTTTTTT; CDR3 protein: CASTRRGLAANTGELFF
clone size: many; J gene: TRBJ2-3; V gene: TRBV29-1; D gene: -; CDR3 DNA: TGCAGCGTTCTGGGGGACACAGATACGCAGTATTTT; CDR3 protein: CSVLGDTDTQYF
clone size: few; J gene: TRBJ1-1; V gene: TRBV6-5; D gene: TRBD1; CDR3 DNA: TGTGCCAGCAACCTAGGGGACAGGGGGACTGAAGCTTTCTTT; CDR3 protein: CASNLGDRGTEAFF
clone size: many; J gene: TRBJ2-1; V gene: TRBV3-1; D gene: -; CDR3 DNA: TGTGCCAGCCGGGGCGGGGCCTACAATGAGCAGTTCTTC; CDR3 protein: CASRGGAYNEQFF
clone size: -; J gene: TRBJ1-1; V gene: TRBV29-1; D gene: -; CDR3 DNA: TGCAGCGGTCGGACAAACGAGGCTTTCTTT; CDR3 protein: CSGRTNEAFF
clone size: few; J gene: TRBJ1-2; V gene: TRBV10-3; D gene: -; CDR3 DNA: TGTGCCATCAGTGAGTCTGGGGATGGCTACACCTTC; CDR3 protein: CAISESGDGYTF
clone size: -; J gene: TRBJ2-2; V gene: TRBV12-3/TRBV12-4; D gene: TRBD1; CDR3 DNA: TGTGCCAGCAGTCTATGGGACAGGGGGCTAGGAGAGCTGTTTTTT; CDR3 protein: CASSLWDRGLGELFF
clone size: -; J gene: TRBJ2-2; V gene: TRBV29-1; D gene: -; CDR3 DNA: TGCATCGGAACAGGATTCACCGGGGAGCTGTTTTTT; CDR3 protein: CIGTGFTGELFF
clone size: -; J gene: TRBJ1-1; V gene: TRBV29-1; D gene: TRBD1; CDR3 DNA: TGCAGCGTTTGGACAGGGAAAGGCACTGAAGCTTTCTTT; CDR3 protein: CSVWTGKGTEAFF
clone size: many; J gene: TRBJ1-6; V gene: TRBV7-9; D gene: -; CDR3 DNA: TGTGCCAGCAGCTTAGGCCAGGGTTCACCCCTCCACTTT; CDR3 protein: CASSLGQGSPLHF
clone size: -; J gene: TRBJ2-5; V gene: TRBV6-1; D gene: TRBD1; CDR3 DNA: TGTGCCAGCAGTGCAAACAGGGGTCAAGAGACCCAGTACTTC; CDR3 protein: CASSANRGQETQYF
clone size: -; J gene: TRBJ2-3; V gene: TRBV24-1; D gene: -; CDR3 DNA: TGTGCCACCAGTGATTCCCTTGTTGTTGGACCAGATACGCAGTATTTT; CDR3 protein: CATSDSLVVGPDTQYF
clone size: -; J gene: TRBJ2-1; V gene: TRBV5-1; D gene: -; CDR3 DNA: TGCGCCAGCAGCTTGGGGGGAGGATCAATCACCTACAATGAGCAGTTCTTC; CDR3 protein: CASSLGGGSITYNEQFF
clone size: -; J gene: TRBJ2-1; V gene: TRBV5-5; D gene: -; CDR3 DNA: TGTGCCAGCAGCTTCCACACAACAAATGAGCAGTTCTTC; CDR3 protein: CASSFHTTNEQFF
clone size: few; J gene: TRBJ2-5; V gene: TRBV4-2; D gene: TRBD2; CDR3 DNA: TGTGCCAGCAGCCAAGAAGGACGGACTAGCGGGACCCAAGAGACCCAGTACTTC; CDR3 protein: CASSQEGRTSGTQETQYF
clone size: few; J gene: TRBJ2-3; V gene: TRBV20-1; D gene: -; CDR3 DNA: TGCAGTGCTACCCCGCAGCAGCCGGATACGCAGTATTTT; CDR3 protein: CSATPQQPDTQYF
clone size: -; J gene: TRBJ2-5; V gene: TRBV5-1; D gene: -; CDR3 DNA: TGCGCCAGCACCCCAACCGCCCCCCAGGGAACAGAGACCCAGTACTTC; CDR3 protein: CASTPTAPQGTETQYF
clone size: -; J gene: TRBJ1-3; V gene: TRBV29-1; D gene: -; CDR3 DNA: TGCAGCGTTGATGGGGGCTCTGGAAACACCATATATTTT; CDR3 protein: CSVDGGSGNTIYF
clone size: few; J gene: TRBJ1-5; V gene: TRBV28; D gene: -; CDR3 DNA: TGTGCCAGCAGTTCGCCCTCCGGGGAGGGTTATCGGAGCGGGCAGCCCCAGCATTTT; CDR3 protein: CASSSPSGEGYRSGQPQHF
clone size: few; J gene: TRBJ2-3; V gene: TRBV4-1; D gene: TRBD1; CDR3 DNA: TGCGCCAGCAAGGAGGCAGGGGGAAGAGATACGCAGTATTTT; CDR3 protein: CASKEAGGRDTQYF
clone size: many; J gene: TRBJ2-1; V gene: TRBV25-1; D gene: -; CDR3 DNA: TGTGCCAGCAGTGACGTACAGCCTTACAATGAGCAGTTCTTC; CDR3 protein: CASSDVQPYNEQFF
clone size: -; J gene: TRBJ1-1; V gene: TRBV9; D gene: -; CDR3 DNA: TGTGCCAGCAGCGTAGAAACAGGCCCTGAAGCTTTCTTT; CDR3 protein: CASSVETGPEAFF
clone size: many; J gene: TRBJ1-1; V gene: TRBV3-1; D gene: -; CDR3 DNA: TGTGCCAGCAGCCCAACAGGGTTTCAAGCTTTCTTT; CDR3 protein: CASSPTGFQAFF
clone size: few; J gene: TRBJ2-3; V gene: TRBV7-8; D gene: -; CDR3 DNA: TGTGCCAGCAGCTCCCCTGAGTCGGCGACTAGACACACAGATACGCAGTATTTT; CDR3 protein: CASSSPESATRHTDTQYF
clone size: -; J gene: TRBJ2-7; V gene: TRBV11-2; D gene: -; CDR3 DNA: TGTGCCAGCAGCGTGCAATTGGGGGGAGTTGAGCAGTACTTC; CDR3 protein: CASSVQLGGVEQYF
clone size: -; J gene: TRBJ1-5; V gene: TRBV29-1; D gene: TRBD1; CDR3 DNA: TGCAGCGTTGAAGATGAACCGGGACAGGGGTATTTGAGCAATCAGCCCCAGCATTTT; CDR3 protein: CSVEDEPGQGYLSNQPQHF
clone size: few; J gene: TRBJ2-1; V gene: TRBV3-1; D gene: -; CDR3 DNA: TGTGCCAGCAGCCCTTCTGGGGATGAGCAGTTCTTC; CDR3 protein: CASSPSGDEQFF
clone size: -; J gene: TRBJ1-2; V gene: TRBV20-1; D gene: -; CDR3 DNA: TGCAGTGCTAGTATACCGGGACAAGACCCTGGCTACTCCTTC; CDR3 protein: CSASIPGQDPGYSF
clone size: many; J gene: TRBJ2-2; V gene: TRBV5-1; D gene: -; CDR3 DNA: TGCGCCAGCAGCTGGCGCCAGGCAAACACCGGGGAGCTGTTTTTT; CDR3 protein: CASSWRQANTGELFF
clone size: many; J gene: TRBJ2-1; V gene: TRBV10-3; D gene: -; CDR3 DNA: TGTGCCATCAGTGAGTCATGGAGGAGCCCCTACAATGAGCAGTTCTTC; CDR3 protein: CAISESWRSPYNEQFF
clone size: few; J gene: TRBJ1-1; V gene: TRBV5-5; D gene: -; CDR3 DNA: TGTGCCAGCAGCTTGACAGGGACGGTTGAAGCTTTCTTT; CDR3 protein: CASSLTGTVEAFF
clone size: -; J gene: TRBJ2-2; V gene: TRBV19; D gene: -; CDR3 DNA: TGTGCCAGTTATAATCCATCCGGGGAGCTGTTTTTT; CDR3 protein: CASYNPSGELFF
clone size: few; J gene: TRBJ2-3; V gene: TRBV4-1; D gene: -; CDR3 DNA: TGCGCCAGCAGCTTCACAGGGCTAGATACGCAGTATTTT; CDR3 protein: CASSFTGLDTQYF
clone size: -; J gene: TRBJ2-1; V gene: TRBV28; D gene: -; CDR3 DNA: TGTGCCAGCAGACCAACTGCCCCGGGCGCCTACAATGAGCAGTTCTTC; CDR3 protein: CASRPTAPGAYNEQFF
clone size: many; J gene: TRBJ2-2; V gene: TRBV24-1; D gene: -; CDR3 DNA: TGTGCCACCAGTGATTTGGAGAGGGGGAACACCGGGGAGCTGTTTTTT; CDR3 protein: CATSDLERGNTGELFF
clone size: few; J gene: TRBJ2-5; V gene: TRBV7-9; D gene: -; CDR3 DNA: TGTGCCAGCAGCCCAACCCCTTTGCGGGATAAAGAGACCCAGTACTTC; CDR3 protein: CASSPTPLRDKETQYF
clone size: few; J gene: TRBJ1-2; V gene: TRBV10-3; D gene: TRBD1; CDR3 DNA: TGTGCCATCAGACACGGGGAGACAGGGCAGACCTTC; CDR3 protein: CAIRHGETGQTF
clone size: -; J gene: TRBJ2-3; V gene: TRBV29-1; D gene: -; CDR3 DNA: TGCAGCGTTGCTGGATATACGCAGTATTTT; CDR3 protein: CSVAGYTQYF
clone size: -; J gene: TRBJ2-1; V gene: TRBV10-3; D gene: TRBD2; CDR3 DNA: TGTGCCATCAGTTTGAGCGGGAGTGTCAATGAGCAGTTCTTC; CDR3 protein: CAISLSGSVNEQFF
clone size: few; J gene: TRBJ1-2; V gene: TRBV13; D gene: TRBD1; CDR3 DNA: TGTGCCAGCAGAAGGACAGGGGTAGACTATGGCTACACCTTC; CDR3 protein: CASRRTGVDYGYTF
clone size: -; J gene: TRBJ2-3; V gene: TRBV5-5; D gene: -; CDR3 DNA: TGTGCCAGCAGCTTCGGCTTATACCGATCTAAGACAGATACGCAGTATTTT; CDR3 protein: CASSFGLYRSKTDTQYF
clone size: few; J gene: TRBJ1-1; V gene: TRBV10-3; D gene: -; CDR3 DNA: TGTGCCACCCGACAGACCGTGAACACTGAAGCTTTCTTT; CDR3 protein: CATRQTVNTEAFF
clone size: -; J gene: TRBJ2-3; V gene: TRBV5-1; D gene: TRBD2; CDR3 DNA: TGCGCCAGCCACAAGGCGGCGGGAGCGCGGGGAGATACGCAGTATTTT; CDR3 protein: CASHKAAGARGDTQYF
clone size: few; J gene: TRBJ1-2; V gene: TRBV12-5; D gene: -; CDR3 DNA: TGTGCTAGTGGCTATGATCACTATGGCTACACCTTC; CDR3 protein: CASGYDHYGYTF
clone size: -; J gene: TRBJ2-5; V gene: TRBV20-1; D gene: -; CDR3 DNA: TGCAGTGCGACGCAAGCCGGGGGTAGACAAGAGACCCAGTACTTC; CDR3 protein: CSATQAGGRQETQYF
clone size: many; J gene: TRBJ2-5; V gene: TRBV5-1; D gene: TRBD1; CDR3 DNA: TGCGCCAGCAGCTTGGCCGGGACAGTCCAAGAGACCCAGTACTTC; CDR3 protein: CASSLAGTVQETQYF
clone size: few; J gene: TRBJ2-1; V gene: TRBV25-1; D gene: -; CDR3 DNA: TGTGCCAGCAGTGAATATTCGCCTGTTAATGAGCAGTTCTTC; CDR3 protein: CASSEYSPVNEQFF
clone size: few; J gene: TRBJ2-7; V gene: TRBV7-9; D gene: -; CDR3 DNA: TGTGCCAGCAGCTTAGAAGTGGGCGTCGAGCAGTACTTC; CDR3 protein: CASSLEVGVEQYF